These 13 T cell receptor beta chains were sequenced from one sample in a study of shared clonotypes between healthy human individuals. Sequenced by immunoSEQ multiplex PCR; TCRdb stores in-frame clones only, minus some. The table lists 950,000 to 1,100,000 clones, roughly 70% of them singletons, with approximately 1.5% in the top ten. Sequenced material: memory CD4+ T cells sorted from blood. As for subset: CD45RA-negative fraction. These receptors originate from a man younger than 30 in good health.

A remark on this clone: This CDR3 is also generated by other DNA sequences in the sample. This chain connects TRBV18 to TRBJ2-3, with D perhaps matching TRBD2 (6 bases). Per the germline V gene, CDR1 is KGHSH and CDR2 is LQKENI. CDR3 length equals 16 residues. V was clipped by 0 bases and J by 0 bases, with 10 bases between them. In DNA form, the CDR3 reads TGTGCCAGCTCACCACCGGGACTCGCTAGCACAGATACGCAGTATTTT. As protein: CASSPPGLASTDTQYF.

As DNA, the CDR3 is TGTGCCAGCCGTGGACAGCTTAATTCCTACGAGCAGTACTTC. It is translated as CASRGQLNSYEQYF. The chain combines TRBV19 with TRBJ2-7, with D possibly matching TRBD1 (6 bases). CDR3 size: 14 residues. Trimming took 9 bases from V and 1 from J, leaving 16 bases between them. Germline V CDR1 and CDR2: LNHDA, SQIVND (reference sequence).

The chain uses TRBV4-3 and TRBJ2-3, with D possibly called TRBD1 or TRBD2 (5 bases each). V gave up 0 bases and J gave up 7 bases, with 17 bases separating them. Per the germline V gene, CDR1 is LGHNA and CDR2 is YSLEER. The CDR3 runs 16 residues. The CDR3 DNA reads TGCGCCAGCAGCCAAGATCGTTCGGGACGGCCGAATACGCAGTATTTT. This codes for CASSQDRSGRPNTQYF.

The CDR3 nucleotides are TGTGCCAGCAGCCAAGATCCCCCACGGCAGTACTTC. This translates into CASSQDPPRQYF. V gene TRBV14 combines with J gene TRBJ2-7; no definite D call. V was pared by 0 bases and J by 9 bases, with 9 bases between. The CDR3 runs 12 residues. In germline, CDR1 is SGHDN, CDR2 FVKESK.

The chain joins TRBV6-1 to TRBJ2-5, with D possibly being TRBD1 (6 bases). V was pared by 6 bases and J by 1 base, with 9 bases between. The CDR3 has 13 amino acids. Per the germline V gene, CDR1 is MNHNS and CDR2 is SASEGT. In DNA form, the CDR3 reads TGTGCCAGCAGACGACAGGTCCAAGAGACCCAGTACTTC. Translation: CASRRQVQETQYF.

This rearrangement joins TRBV14 to TRBJ1-4; no definite D call. Trimming left V 4 bases short and J 4 bases short, with 7 bases between. Germline-derived CDR1 and CDR2 are SGHDN and FVKESK. CDR3 length: 13 amino acids. The CDR3 loop is CASSPYINEKLFF. In DNA, the CDR3 is TGTGCCAGCAGCCCGTATATTAATGAAAAACTGTTTTTT.

The chain employs TRBV4-3 and TRBJ1-1, with D possibly being TRBD1 (5 bases). Germline CDR1 LGHNA, CDR2 YSLEER. The CDR3 covers 15 residues. Trimming removed 0 bases from V and 13 bases from J, with 21 bases in between. The CDR3 DNA sequence: TGCGCCAGCAGCCAAGATCGCGCCTTCCAGGGCGAGGGTTTCTTT. Translation: CASSQDRAFQGEGFF.

The chain links TRBV19 to TRBJ2-1; 10 bases agree with TRBD2. CDR1 is LNHDA and CDR2 is SQIVND in the germline V gene (reference sequence). V trimming: 4 bases; J trimming: 4 bases; junction bases outside the gene matches: 4. CDR3 length: 15 residues. The CDR3 coding sequence is TGTGCCAGTAGTACCCGGACTAGCGGTTACAATGAGCAGTTCTTC. It encodes CASSTRTSGYNEQFF.

The V gene is TRBV6-6, the J gene TRBJ2-3; maybe TRBD2 (6 bases). Trimming cost V 7 bases and J 2 bases, with 10 bases left between them. Germline CDR1 and CDR2: MNHNY and SVGAGI (reference sequence). The CDR3 contains 13 residues. DNA for the CDR3: TGTGCCAGCAATACGGGGGACACAGATACGCAGTATTTT. Residues: CASNTGDTDTQYF.

V gene TRBV5-6 combines with J gene TRBJ1-1; maybe TRBD1 (5 bases). The ends were cut back, 4 bases at V and 2 bases at J, with 15 bases in the middle. Germline V lookup: CDR1 SGHDT, CDR2 YYEEEE. The CDR3 is made up of 15 amino acids. The CDR3 sequence is CASSPPKQANTEAFF. The CDR3 coding sequence is TGTGCCAGCAGCCCGCCGAAACAGGCCAACACTGAAGCTTTCTTT.

The chain joins TRBV7-3 to TRBJ2-1, with 10 positions matching TRBD2. This CDR3 has 15 residues. Germline-derived CDR1 and CDR2 are SGHTA and FQGTGA. Trimming cost V 5 bases and J 3 bases; bases outside gene matches: 4. CDR3 sequence reads: CASSQSGGDYNEQFF. The CDR3 region has the DNA TGTGCCAGCAGCCAAAGCGGGGGGGACTACAATGAGCAGTTCTTC.

This rearrangement joins TRBV7-2 to TRBJ2-1; 12 bases are shared with TRBD2. Germline V CDR1 and CDR2: SGHTA, FQGNSA. The V segment lost 1 base and the J segment 4 bases; nucleotides outside the gene matches: 8. The CDR3 consists of 18 residues. CDR3 sequence reads: CASSLGGPGTSGYNEQFF. The CDR3 DNA sequence: TGTGCCAGCAGCTTAGGGGGACCCGGGACTAGCGGGTACAATGAGCAGTTCTTC.

This clone was observed a single time. The genes are TRBV11-3 and TRBJ2-3; tentatively, D is TRBD1 (6 bases). Trimming took 5 bases from V and 2 from J, leaving 20 bases between them. The germline V gene encodes CDR1 SGHNT and CDR2 YENEEA. This CDR3 has 17 amino acids. The CDR3: CASSPGAAGIYTDTQYF. DNA for the CDR3: TGTGCCAGCAGCCCAGGGGCTGCAGGGATATACACAGATACGCAGTATTTT.